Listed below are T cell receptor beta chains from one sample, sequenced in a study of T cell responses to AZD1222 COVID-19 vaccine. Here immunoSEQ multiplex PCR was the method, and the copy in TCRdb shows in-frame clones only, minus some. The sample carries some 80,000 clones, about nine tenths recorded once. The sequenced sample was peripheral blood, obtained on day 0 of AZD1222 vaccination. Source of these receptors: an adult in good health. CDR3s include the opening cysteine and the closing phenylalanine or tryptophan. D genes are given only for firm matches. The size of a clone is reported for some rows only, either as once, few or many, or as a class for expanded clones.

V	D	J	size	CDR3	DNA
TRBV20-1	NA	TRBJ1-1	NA	CNPGGRGAFF	TGCAACCCGGGGGGGCGGGGAGCTTTCTTT
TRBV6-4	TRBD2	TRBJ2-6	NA	CAQGPAGAFSGANVLTF	TGTGCCCAAGGGCCAGCGGGAGCCTTCTCTGGGGCCAACGTCCTGACTTTC
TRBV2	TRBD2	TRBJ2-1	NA	CASTFGGARYNEQFF	TGTGCCAGCACGTTCGGGGGGGCGCGATACAATGAGCAGTTCTTC
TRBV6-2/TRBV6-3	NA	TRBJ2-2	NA	CASSYSGGTGLFF	TGTGCCAGCAGTTACTCCGGGGGAACGGGGCTGTTTTTT
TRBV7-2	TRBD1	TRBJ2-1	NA	CASSPRQGKNEQFF	TGTGCCAGCAGCCCGCGACAGGGTAAAAATGAGCAGTTCTTC
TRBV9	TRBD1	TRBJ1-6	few	CASSRDSPPPLHF	TGTGCCAGCAGCCGGGACAGCCCCCCACCCCTCCACTTT
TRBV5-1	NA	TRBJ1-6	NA	CASSPVGSWDSPLHF	TGCGCCAGCAGCCCGGTGGGGTCCTGGGATTCACCCCTCCACTTT
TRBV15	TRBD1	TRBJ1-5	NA	CATSRAGGNQPQHF	TGTGCCACCAGCAGAGCAGGGGGAAATCAGCCCCAGCATTTT
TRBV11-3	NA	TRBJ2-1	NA	CASSLGPGSGNEQFF	TGTGCCAGCAGCTTAGGTCCAGGGTCAGGCAATGAGCAGTTCTTC
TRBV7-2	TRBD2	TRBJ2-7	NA	CASSYTSGGSYEQYF	TGTGCCAGCAGCTATACTAGCGGGGGTTCCTACGAGCAGTACTTC
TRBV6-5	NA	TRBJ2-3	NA	CASSPAGDTDTQYF	TGTGCCAGCAGCCCCGCCGGGGACACAGATACGCAGTATTTT
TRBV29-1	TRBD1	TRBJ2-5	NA	CSVERDRQETQYF	TGCAGCGTTGAACGGGACAGACAAGAGACCCAGTACTTC
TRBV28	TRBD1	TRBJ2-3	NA	CASSPTGDNTDTQYF	TGTGCCAGCAGCCCTACAGGGGACAACACAGATACGCAGTATTTT
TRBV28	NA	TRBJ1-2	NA	CASTGANYGYTF	TGTGCCAGCACAGGGGCCAACTATGGCTACACCTTC
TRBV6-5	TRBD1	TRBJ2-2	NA	CASSYAAGGTGELFF	TGTGCCAGCAGTTACGCTGCAGGGGGCACCGGGGAGCTGTTTTTT
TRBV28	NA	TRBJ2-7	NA	CASSLPLGGYEQYF	TGTGCCAGCAGTTTACCCCTTGGGGGCTACGAGCAGTACTTC
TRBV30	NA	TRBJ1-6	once	CAWGLMYSPLHF	TGTGCCTGGGGGTTGATGTATTCACCCCTCCACTTT
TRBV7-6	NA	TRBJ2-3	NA	CASSSETEQRRTDTQYF	TGTGCCAGCAGCTCCGAAACCGAACAGAGACGCACAGATACGCAGTATTTT
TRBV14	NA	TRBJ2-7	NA	CASSQLGVRIYEQYF	TGTGCCAGCAGCCAACTCGGCGTCCGCATTTACGAGCAGTACTTC
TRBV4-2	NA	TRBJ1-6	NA	CASRRSGPNNSPLHF	TGTGCCAGCAGACGCTCCGGGCCCAATAATTCACCCCTCCACTTT
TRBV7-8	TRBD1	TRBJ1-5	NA	CASSLAAGGRPQHF	TGTGCCAGCAGCTTAGCGGCAGGGGGACGGCCCCAGCATTTT
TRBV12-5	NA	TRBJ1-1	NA	CASGFSSTGAEAFF	TGTGCTAGTGGTTTCTCCTCCACGGGTGCCGAAGCTTTCTTT
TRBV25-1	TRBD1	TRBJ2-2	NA	CASGTGGHSNTGELFF	TGTGCCAGCGGTACAGGGGGTCACTCAAACACCGGGGAGCTGTTTTTT
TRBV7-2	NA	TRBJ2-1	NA	CASSLPLGAIEQFF	TGTGCCAGCAGCCTCCCCCTAGGCGCTATCGAGCAGTTCTTC
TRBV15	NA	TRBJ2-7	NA	CATSRDSGPGEQYF	TGTGCCACCAGCAGAGATTCAGGGCCAGGCGAGCAGTACTTC
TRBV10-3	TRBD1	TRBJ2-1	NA	CAISGGDRGHNEQFF	TGTGCCATCAGTGGAGGGGACAGGGGGCACAATGAGCAGTTCTTC
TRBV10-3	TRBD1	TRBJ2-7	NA	CAISGGQGSHEQYF	TGTGCCATCAGTGGGGGACAGGGATCTCACGAGCAGTACTTC
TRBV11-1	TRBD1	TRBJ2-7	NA	CASSLAGTGIYEQYF	TGTGCCAGCAGCTTAGCCGGGACAGGGATCTACGAGCAGTACTTC
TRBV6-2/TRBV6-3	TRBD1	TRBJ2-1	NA	CASSSRLLTGAGNEQFF	TGTGCCAGCAGTTCTCGGTTATTGACAGGGGCGGGTAATGAGCAGTTCTTC
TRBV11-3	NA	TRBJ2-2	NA	CASSTIENTGELFF	TGTGCCAGCAGCACTATAGAGAACACCGGGGAGCTGTTTTTT
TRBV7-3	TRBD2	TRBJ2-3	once	CASSLGGRVNTQYF	TGTGCCAGCAGCTTAGGCGGGAGAGTTAATACGCAGTATTTT
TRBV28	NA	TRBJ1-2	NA	CASTPTRGGGYTF	TGTGCCAGCACTCCCACACGGGGTGGAGGCTACACCTTC
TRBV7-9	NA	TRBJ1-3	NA	CASSRGGDTGNTIYF	TGTGCCAGCAGCCGCGGAGGGGACACAGGAAACACCATATATTTT
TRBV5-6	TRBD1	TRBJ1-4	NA	CASSFAGQSMTNEKLFF	TGTGCCAGCAGCTTCGCGGGACAGTCAATGACAAATGAAAAACTGTTTTTT
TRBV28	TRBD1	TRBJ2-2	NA	CASSQQGFGTGTGELFF	TGTGCCAGCAGTCAACAGGGGTTTGGTACTGGCACCGGGGAGCTGTTTTTT
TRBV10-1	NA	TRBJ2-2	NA	CASSEVQGMNTGELFF	TGCGCCAGCAGTGAAGTTCAGGGGATGAACACCGGGGAGCTGTTTTTT
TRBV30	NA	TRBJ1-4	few	CAWSYLVLNEKLFF	TGTGCCTGGAGCTATCTGGTCCTTAATGAAAAACTGTTTTTT
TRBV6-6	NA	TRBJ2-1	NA	CASRAGSTLTYNEQFF	TGTGCCAGCAGAGCGGGCAGTACCTTAACCTACAATGAGCAGTTCTTC
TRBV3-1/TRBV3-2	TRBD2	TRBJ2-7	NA	CASTQNKGASGRPPEQYF	TGTGCCAGCACCCAAAATAAGGGCGCTAGCGGGAGACCCCCCGAGCAGTACTTC
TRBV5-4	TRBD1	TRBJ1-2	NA	CASSPRTGGDYGYTF	TGTGCCAGCAGCCCCCGGACAGGGGGCGACTATGGCTACACCTTC
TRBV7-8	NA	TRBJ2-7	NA	CASSYWDTGSYEQYF	TGTGCCAGCAGTTATTGGGACACCGGATCCTACGAGCAGTACTTC
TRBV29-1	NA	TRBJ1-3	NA	CSVQSSGNTIYF	TGCAGCGTCCAGAGCTCTGGAAACACCATATATTTT
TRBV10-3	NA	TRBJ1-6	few	CAISESPGRQNSPLHF	TGTGCCATCAGTGAGTCACCCGGCAGGCAAAATTCACCCCTCCACTTT
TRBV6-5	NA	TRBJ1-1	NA	CASSMGYEAFF	TGTGCCAGCAGTATGGGGTATGAAGCTTTCTTT
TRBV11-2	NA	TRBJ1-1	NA	CASSLGALEAFF	TGTGCCAGCAGCTTAGGGGCGCTTGAAGCTTTCTTT
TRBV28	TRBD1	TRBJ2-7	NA	CASSLNSWDRSYEQYF	TGTGCCAGCAGTTTAAATTCTTGGGACAGATCCTACGAGCAGTACTTC
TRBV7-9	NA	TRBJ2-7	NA	CASSRDGNSYEQYF	TGTGCCAGCAGTCGGGACGGGAACTCCTACGAGCAGTACTTC
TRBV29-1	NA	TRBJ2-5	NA	CSVGLQETQYF	TGCAGCGTTGGTCTCCAAGAGACCCAGTACTTC
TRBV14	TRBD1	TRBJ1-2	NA	CASSQYGGGGRGYTF	TGTGCCAGCAGCCAATATGGAGGGGGCGGACGCGGCTACACCTTC
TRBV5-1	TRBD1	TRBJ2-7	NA	CASSLEGAPYEQYF	TGCGCCAGCAGCTTGGAGGGGGCACCTTACGAGCAGTACTTC
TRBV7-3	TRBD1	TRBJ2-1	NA	CASSLMYRGSGYEQFF	TGTGCCAGCAGCTTAATGTACAGGGGGTCAGGCTATGAGCAGTTCTTC
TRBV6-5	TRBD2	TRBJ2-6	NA	CASTQRGSGANVLTF	TGTGCCAGCACCCAGCGGGGATCTGGGGCCAACGTCCTGACTTTC
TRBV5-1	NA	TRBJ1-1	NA	CASSLHPKVEAFF	TGCGCCAGCAGCCTCCACCCAAAGGTAGAAGCTTTCTTT